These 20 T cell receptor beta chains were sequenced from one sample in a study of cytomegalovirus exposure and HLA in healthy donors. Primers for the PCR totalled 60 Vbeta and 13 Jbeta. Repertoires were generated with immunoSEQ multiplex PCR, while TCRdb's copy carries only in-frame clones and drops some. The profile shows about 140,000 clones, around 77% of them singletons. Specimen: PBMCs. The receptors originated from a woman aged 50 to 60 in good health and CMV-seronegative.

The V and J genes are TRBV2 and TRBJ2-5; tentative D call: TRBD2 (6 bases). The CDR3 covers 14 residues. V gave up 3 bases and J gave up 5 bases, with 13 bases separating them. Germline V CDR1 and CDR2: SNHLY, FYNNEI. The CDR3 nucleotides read TGTGCCAGCAGTGAGTCCGGGGGTACGGAGACCCAGTACTTC. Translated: CASSESGGTETQYF.

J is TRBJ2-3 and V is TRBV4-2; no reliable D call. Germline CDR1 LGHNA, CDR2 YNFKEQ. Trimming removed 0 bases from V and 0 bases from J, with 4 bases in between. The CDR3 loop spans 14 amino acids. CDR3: CASSQEASTDTQYF. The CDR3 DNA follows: TGTGCCAGCAGCCAAGAGGCTAGCACAGATACGCAGTATTTT.

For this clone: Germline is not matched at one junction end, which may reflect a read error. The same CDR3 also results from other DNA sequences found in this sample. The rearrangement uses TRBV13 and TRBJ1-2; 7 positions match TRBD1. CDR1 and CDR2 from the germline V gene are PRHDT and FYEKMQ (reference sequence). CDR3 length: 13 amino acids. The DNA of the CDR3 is TGCGCCAGCAGCGCCGACAGGGAATATGGCTACACCTTC. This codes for CASSADREYGYTF.

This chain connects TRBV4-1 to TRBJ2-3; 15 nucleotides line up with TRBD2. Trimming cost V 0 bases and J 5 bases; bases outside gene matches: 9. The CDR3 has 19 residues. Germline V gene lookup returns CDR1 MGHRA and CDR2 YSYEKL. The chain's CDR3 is CASSQDGGRTSGGGDTQYF. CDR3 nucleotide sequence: TGCGCCAGCAGCCAAGATGGGGGGCGGACTAGCGGGGGGGGAGATACGCAGTATTTT.

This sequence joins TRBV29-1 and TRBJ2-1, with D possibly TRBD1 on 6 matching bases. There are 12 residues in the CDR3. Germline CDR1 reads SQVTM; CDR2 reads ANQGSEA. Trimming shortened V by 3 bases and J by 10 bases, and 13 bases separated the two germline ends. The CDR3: CSVDKGVGEQFF. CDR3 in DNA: TGCAGCGTTGACAAGGGGGTTGGGGAGCAGTTCTTC.

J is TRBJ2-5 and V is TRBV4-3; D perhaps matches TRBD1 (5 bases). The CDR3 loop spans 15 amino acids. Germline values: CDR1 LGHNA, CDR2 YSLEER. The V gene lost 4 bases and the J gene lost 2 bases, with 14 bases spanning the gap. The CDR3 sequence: CASSRLGASQETQYF. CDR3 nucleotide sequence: TGCGCCAGCAGCCGCTTAGGGGCCTCTCAAGAGACCCAGTACTTC.

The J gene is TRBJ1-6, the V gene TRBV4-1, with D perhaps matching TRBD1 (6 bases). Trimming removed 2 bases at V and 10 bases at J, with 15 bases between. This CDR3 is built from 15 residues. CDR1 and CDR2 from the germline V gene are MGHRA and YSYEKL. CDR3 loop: CASSQLAGVQSPLHF. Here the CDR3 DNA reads TGCGCCAGCAGCCAACTCGCAGGGGTTCAATCACCCCTCCACTTT.

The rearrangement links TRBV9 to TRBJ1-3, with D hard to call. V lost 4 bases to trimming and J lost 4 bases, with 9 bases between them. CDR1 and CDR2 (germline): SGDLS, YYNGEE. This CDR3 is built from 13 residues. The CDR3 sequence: CASSPPGGNTIYF. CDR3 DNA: TGTGCCAGCAGCCCCCCCGGGGGAAACACCATATATTTT.

The CDR3 DNA reads as TGTGCCAGCAGGGCGGACAGGGCCAATTCACCCCTCCACTTT. Amino acids: CASRADRANSPLHF. This chain uses TRBV2 with TRBJ1-6, with 8 bases fitting TRBD1. Germline V gene lookup returns CDR1 SNHLY and CDR2 FYNNEI. The CDR3 extends over 14 amino acids. V lost 6 bases to trimming and J lost 7 bases; unmatched junction nucleotides: 5.

Here the CDR3 reads CASSFRDRGRGGYTF. The CDR3, as DNA: TGTGCCAGCAGTTTCCGGGACAGGGGGCGCGGAGGCTACACCTTC. The chain uses TRBV6-5 and TRBJ1-2, with TRBD1 matching 12 bases. V gave up 4 bases and J gave up 8 bases; unmatched junction bases: 8. Germline V gene sequence: CDR1 MNHEY, CDR2 SVGAGI. The CDR3 has 15 residues.

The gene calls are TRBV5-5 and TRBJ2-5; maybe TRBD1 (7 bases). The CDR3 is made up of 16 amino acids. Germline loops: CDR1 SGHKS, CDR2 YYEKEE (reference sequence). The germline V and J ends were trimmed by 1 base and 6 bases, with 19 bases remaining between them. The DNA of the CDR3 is TGTGCCAGCAGCTTGTCCGGGACAGCCGCGGGGAAGACCCAGTACTTC. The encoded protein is CASSLSGTAAGKTQYF. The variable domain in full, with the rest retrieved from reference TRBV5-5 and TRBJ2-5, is DAGVTQSPTHLIKTRGQQVTLRCSPISGHKSVSWYQQVLGQGPQFIFQYYEKEERGRGNFPDRFSARQFPNYSSELNVNALLLGDSALYLCASSLSGTAAGKTQYFGPGTRLLVL.

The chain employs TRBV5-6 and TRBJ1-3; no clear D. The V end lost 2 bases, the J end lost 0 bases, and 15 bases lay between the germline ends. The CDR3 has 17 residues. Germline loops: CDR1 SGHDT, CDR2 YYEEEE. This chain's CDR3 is CASSLIEGEISGNTIYF. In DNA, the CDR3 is TGTGCCAGCAGCTTAATCGAGGGAGAAATCTCTGGAAACACCATATATTTT. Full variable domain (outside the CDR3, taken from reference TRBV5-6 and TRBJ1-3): DAGVTQSPTHLIKTRGQQVTLRCSPKSGHDTVSWYQQALGQGPQFIFQYYEEEERQRGNFPDRFSGHQFPNYSSELNVNALLLGDSALYLCASSLIEGEISGNTIYFGEGSWLTVV.

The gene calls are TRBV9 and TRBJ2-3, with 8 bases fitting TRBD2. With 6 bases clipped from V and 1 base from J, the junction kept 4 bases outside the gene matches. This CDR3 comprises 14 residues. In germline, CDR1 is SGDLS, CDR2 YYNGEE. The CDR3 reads CASKPAGGTDTQYF. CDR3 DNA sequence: TGTGCCAGCAAACCAGCGGGAGGCACAGATACGCAGTATTTT.

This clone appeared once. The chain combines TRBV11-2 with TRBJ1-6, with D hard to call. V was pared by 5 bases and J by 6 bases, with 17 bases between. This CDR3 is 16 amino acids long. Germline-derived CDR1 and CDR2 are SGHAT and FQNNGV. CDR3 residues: CASSPLLRVVNSPLHF. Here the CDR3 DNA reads TGTGCCAGCAGCCCCTTATTGAGGGTGGTTAATTCACCCCTCCACTTT. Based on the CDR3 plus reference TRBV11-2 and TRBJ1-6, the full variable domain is EAGVAQSPRYKIIEKRQSVAFWCNPISGHATLYWYQQILGQGPKLLIQFQNNGVVDDSQLPKDRFSAERLKGVDSTLKIQPAKLEDSAVYLCASSPLLRVVNSPLHFGNGTRLTVT.

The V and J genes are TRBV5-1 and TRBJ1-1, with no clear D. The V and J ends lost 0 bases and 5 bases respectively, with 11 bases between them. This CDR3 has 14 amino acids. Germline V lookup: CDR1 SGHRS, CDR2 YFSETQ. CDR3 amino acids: CASSLAVGSTEAFF. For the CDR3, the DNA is TGCGCCAGCAGCTTGGCCGTCGGGAGTACTGAAGCTTTCTTT.

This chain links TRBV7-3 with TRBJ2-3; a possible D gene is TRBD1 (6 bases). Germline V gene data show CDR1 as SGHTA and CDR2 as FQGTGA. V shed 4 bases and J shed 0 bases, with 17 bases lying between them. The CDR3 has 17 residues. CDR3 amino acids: CASSSKRDTRSTDTQYF. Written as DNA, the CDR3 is TGTGCCAGCAGCTCTAAGAGGGACACCCGGAGCACAGATACGCAGTATTTT.

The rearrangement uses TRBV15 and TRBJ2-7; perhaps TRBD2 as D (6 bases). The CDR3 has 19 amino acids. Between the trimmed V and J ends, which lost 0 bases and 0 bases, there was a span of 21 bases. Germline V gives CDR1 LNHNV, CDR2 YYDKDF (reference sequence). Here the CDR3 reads CATSRDLGGTTLFSYEQYF. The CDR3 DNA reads TGTGCCACCAGCAGAGATCTCGGGGGAACCACCTTGTTCTCCTACGAGCAGTACTTC.

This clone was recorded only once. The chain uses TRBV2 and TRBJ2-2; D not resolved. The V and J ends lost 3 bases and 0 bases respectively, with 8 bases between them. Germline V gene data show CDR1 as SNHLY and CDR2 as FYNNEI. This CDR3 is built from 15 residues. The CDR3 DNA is TGTGCCAGCAGTGACCGAGATTCGAACACCGGGGAGCTGTTTTTT. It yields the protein CASSDRDSNTGELFF. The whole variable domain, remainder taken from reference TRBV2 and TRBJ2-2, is EPEVTQTPSHQVTQMGQEVILRCVPISNHLYFYWYRQILGQKVEFLVSFYNNEISEKSEIFDDQFSVERPDGSNFTLKIRSTKLEDSAMYFCASSDRDSNTGELFFGEGSRLTVL.

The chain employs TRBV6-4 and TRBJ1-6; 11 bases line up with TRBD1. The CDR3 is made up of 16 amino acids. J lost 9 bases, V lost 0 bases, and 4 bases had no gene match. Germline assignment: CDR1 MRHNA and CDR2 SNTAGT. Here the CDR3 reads CASSDSGQGASSPLHF. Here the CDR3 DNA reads TGTGCCAGCAGTGACTCCGGACAGGGGGCAAGTTCACCCCTCCACTTT.

The DNA for the CDR3 is TGCGCCAGCAGTCGACAGGGGAGGAATTCACCCCTCCACTTT. Translation gives CASSRQGRNSPLHF. V gene TRBV10-1 combines with J gene TRBJ1-6, with 8 bases matching TRBD1. Unmatched junction bases numbered 4, after V lost 5 bases and J lost 7 bases. The CDR3 has 14 residues. Germline V gene lookup returns CDR1 WNHNN and CDR2 SYGVQD (reference sequence).